These 9 T cell receptor beta chains came from one sample sequenced in a study of blood T cell repertoires in COVID-19 (dated by TCRdb to about 2020). The receptor library was made with the immunoSEQ multiplex PCR assay. TCRdb holds this immuneACCESS table with in-frame rearrangements only. Some clones are missing; in checked studies, unresolved V genes explain under half, and the rest has no known cause. The sample table lists more than 300,000 clones, roughly 86% of them with a count of one. Around 1.7% of the sample is in the top ten clones. The sequenced material came from peripheral blood. Receptors originate from a woman aged 45-59 years with acute or convalescent COVID-19.

The chain employs TRBV10-3 and TRBJ2-1; D gene unclear. This CDR3 has 11 residues. V shed 5 bases and J shed 6 bases, with 5 bases lying between them. Germline V CDR1 and CDR2: ENHRY, SYGVKD. CDR3 nucleotide sequence: TGTGCCATCAGTCTCCCCAATGAGCAGTTCTTC. This sequence encodes CAISLPNEQFF.

The V gene is TRBV5-6, the J gene TRBJ2-2; 11 bases agree with TRBD2. With 4 bases clipped from V and 3 bases from J, the junction kept 5 bases outside the gene matches. The CDR3 covers 16 residues. In germline, CDR1 is SGHDT, CDR2 YYEEEE. In nucleotides, the CDR3 is TGTGCCAGCAGCACCGGGACTAGCGGCTACACCGGGGAGCTGTTTTTT. It translates to CASSTGTSGYTGELFF.

This chain uses TRBV5-1 with TRBJ1-4; 7 positions match TRBD1. There are 16 residues in the CDR3. Unmatched junction bases numbered 9, after V lost 4 bases and J lost 3 bases. Per the germline V gene, CDR1 is SGHRS and CDR2 is YFSETQ. The chain's CDR3 is CASSTSNRGSNEKLFF. Written as DNA, the CDR3 is TGCGCCAGCAGCACAAGTAACAGGGGATCTAATGAAAAACTGTTTTTT.

The chain carries TRBV5-1 and TRBJ1-4; TRBD1 matches 9 bases. The V gene end was trimmed by 4 bases and the J gene end by 7 bases; junction bases not matched to a gene: 8. The CDR3 spans 15 residues. Germline CDR1 SGHRS, CDR2 YFSETQ. The CDR3 is CASSGQGQGGEKLFF. CDR3 coding DNA: TGCGCCAGCAGCGGTCAGGGACAGGGCGGTGAAAAACTGTTTTTT.

The rearrangement uses TRBV13 and TRBJ2-7; 11 nucleotides line up with TRBD1. Trimming at V came to 9 bases and at J to 6 bases, leaving 7 bases not matched to a gene. The CDR3 is 13 amino acids. Germline lookup yields CDR1 PRHDT and CDR2 FYEKMQ (reference sequence). The CDR3 DNA is TGTGCCAGTCAAAGGGACAGGGGGGGCGAGCAGTACTTC. It is translated as CASQRDRGGEQYF.

A few counts support this clone. The rearrangement uses TRBV5-5 and TRBJ2-1, with a weak D call TRBD2 (5 bases). V shed 3 bases and J shed 5 bases, with 15 bases lying between them. Germline lookup yields CDR1 SGHKS and CDR2 YYEKEE (reference sequence). The CDR3 loop spans 15 amino acids. In DNA form, the CDR3 reads TGTGCCAGCAGCTATGGACTCGAGTTAAACAATGAGCAGTTCTTC. It is translated as CASSYGLELNNEQFF.

The rearrangement uses TRBV10-3 and TRBJ2-1, with 8 bases lining up with TRBD2. From germline, CDR1 is ENHRY and CDR2 SYGVKD. The V gene end was trimmed by 2 bases and the J gene end by 3 bases; junction bases not matched to a gene: 3. This CDR3 contains 15 residues. This CDR3 is CAISEREGIYNEQFF. The CDR3 nucleotides read TGTGCCATCAGTGAGCGGGAGGGGATCTACAATGAGCAGTTCTTC.

The chain recombines TRBV29-1 with TRBJ2-3; D gene ambiguous. The CDR3 covers 14 residues. Deletions cut 3 bases from V and 5 bases from J, with 15 bases between. Germline CDR1 reads SQVTM; CDR2 reads ANQGSEA. The CDR3 reads CSVDLGVVKDTQYF. DNA of the CDR3: TGCAGCGTTGATCTCGGTGTCGTGAAAGATACGCAGTATTTT.

This chain uses TRBV5-1 with TRBJ2-7, with a tentative D call TRBD1 (5 bases). V was trimmed by 7 bases and J by 1 base, leaving 12 bases between them. CDR1 is SGHRS, CDR2 YFSETQ, per germline. The CDR3 contains 13 residues. In DNA form, the CDR3 reads TGCGCCAGCGGATATAGGGGTTCCTACGAGCAGTACTTC. This gives the protein CASGYRGSYEQYF.